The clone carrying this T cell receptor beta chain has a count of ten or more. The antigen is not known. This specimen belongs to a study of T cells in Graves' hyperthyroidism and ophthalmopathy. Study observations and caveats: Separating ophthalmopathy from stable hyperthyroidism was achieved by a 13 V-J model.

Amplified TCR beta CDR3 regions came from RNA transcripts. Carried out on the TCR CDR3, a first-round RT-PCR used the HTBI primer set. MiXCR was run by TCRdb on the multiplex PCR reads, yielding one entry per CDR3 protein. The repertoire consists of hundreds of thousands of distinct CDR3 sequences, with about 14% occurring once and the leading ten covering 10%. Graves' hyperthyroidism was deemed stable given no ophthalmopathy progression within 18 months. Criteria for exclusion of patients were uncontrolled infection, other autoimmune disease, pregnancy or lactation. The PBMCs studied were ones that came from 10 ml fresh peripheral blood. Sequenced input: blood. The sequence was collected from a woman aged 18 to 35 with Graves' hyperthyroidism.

The CDR3 DNA sequence: TGTGCCAGCAGCCCCGACAGGATGCGTGAAGCTTTCTTT. Its translation is CASSPDRMREAFF. The V call is TRBV6-1, the J call TRBJ1-1; D perhaps matches TRBD1 (6 bases). The germline V and J ends were trimmed by 6 bases and 7 bases, with 15 bases remaining between them. The CDR3 covers 13 residues. Germline CDR1 MNHNS, CDR2 SASEGT.